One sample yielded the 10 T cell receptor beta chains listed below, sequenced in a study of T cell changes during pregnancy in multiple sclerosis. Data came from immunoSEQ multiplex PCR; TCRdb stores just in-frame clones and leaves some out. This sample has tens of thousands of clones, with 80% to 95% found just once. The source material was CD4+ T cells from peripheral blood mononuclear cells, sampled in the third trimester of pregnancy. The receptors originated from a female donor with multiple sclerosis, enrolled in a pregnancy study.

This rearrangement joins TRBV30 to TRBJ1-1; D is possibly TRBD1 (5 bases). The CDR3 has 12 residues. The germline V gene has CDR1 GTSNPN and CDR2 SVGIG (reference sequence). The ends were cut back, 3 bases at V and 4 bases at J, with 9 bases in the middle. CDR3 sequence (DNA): TGTGCCTGGAGCCCCCAGGGCACTGAAGCTTTCTTT. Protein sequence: CAWSPQGTEAFF.

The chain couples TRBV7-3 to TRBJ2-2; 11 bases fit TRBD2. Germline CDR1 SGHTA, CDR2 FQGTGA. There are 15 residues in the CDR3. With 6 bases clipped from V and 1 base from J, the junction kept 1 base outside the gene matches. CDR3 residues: CASRLAGGNTGELFF. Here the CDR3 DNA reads TGTGCCAGCAGGCTAGCGGGGGGGAACACCGGGGAGCTGTTTTTT.

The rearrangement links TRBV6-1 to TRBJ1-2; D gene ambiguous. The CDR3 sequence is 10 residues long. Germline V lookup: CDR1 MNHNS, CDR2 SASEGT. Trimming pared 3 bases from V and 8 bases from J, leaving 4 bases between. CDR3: CASSDEGYTF. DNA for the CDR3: TGTGCCAGCAGTGACGAGGGCTACACCTTC.

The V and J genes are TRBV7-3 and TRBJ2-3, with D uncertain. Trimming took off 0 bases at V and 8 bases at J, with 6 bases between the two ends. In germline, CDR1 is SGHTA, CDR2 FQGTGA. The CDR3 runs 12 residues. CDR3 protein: CASSLTRGTQYF. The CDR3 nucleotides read TGTGCCAGCAGCTTAACGCGCGGTACGCAGTATTTT.

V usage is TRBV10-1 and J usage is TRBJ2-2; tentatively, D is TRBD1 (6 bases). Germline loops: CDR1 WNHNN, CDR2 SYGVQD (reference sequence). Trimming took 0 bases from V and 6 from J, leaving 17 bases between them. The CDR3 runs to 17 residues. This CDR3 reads CASSESSATGRSGELFF. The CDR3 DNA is TGCGCCAGCAGTGAGTCGTCCGCGACAGGACGCTCCGGGGAGCTGTTTTTT.

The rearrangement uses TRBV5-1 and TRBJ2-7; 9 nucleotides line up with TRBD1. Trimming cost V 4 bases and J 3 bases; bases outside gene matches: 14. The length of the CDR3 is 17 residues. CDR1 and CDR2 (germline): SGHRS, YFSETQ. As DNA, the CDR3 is TGCGCCAGCAGCCCGACTCCAACAGGGGGCCTAGTCTACGAGCAGTACTTC. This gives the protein CASSPTPTGGLVYEQYF.

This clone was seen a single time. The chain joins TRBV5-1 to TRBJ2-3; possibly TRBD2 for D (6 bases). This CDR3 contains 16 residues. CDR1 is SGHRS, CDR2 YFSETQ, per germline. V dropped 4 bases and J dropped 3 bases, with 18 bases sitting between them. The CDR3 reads CASSLSKSGPTDTQYF. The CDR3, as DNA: TGCGCCAGCAGCCTTTCGAAGAGCGGGCCGACAGATACGCAGTATTTT.

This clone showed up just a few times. This CDR3 reads CASSPTRDRPREQYF. The DNA for the CDR3 is TGTGCCAGCAGCCCAACGCGGGACAGGCCGCGGGAGCAGTACTTC. The chain combines TRBV11-3 with TRBJ2-7, with 8 bases aligning to TRBD1. Trimming took 5 bases from V and 7 from J; bases not matched to a gene: 13. The germline gives CDR1 SGHNT, CDR2 YENEEA. The CDR3 sequence is 15 residues long. Looking up the rest from reference TRBV11-3 and TRBJ2-7 gives the full variable domain: EAGVVQSPRYKIIEKKQPVAFWCNPISGHNTLYWYLQNLGQGPELLIRYENEEAVDDSQLPKDRFSAERLKGVDSTLKIQPAELGDSAVYLCASSPTRDRPREQYFGPGTRLTVT.

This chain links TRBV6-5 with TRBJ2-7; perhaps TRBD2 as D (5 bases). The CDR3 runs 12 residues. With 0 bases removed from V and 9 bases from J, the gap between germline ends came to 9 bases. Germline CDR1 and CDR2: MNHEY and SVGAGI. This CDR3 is CASSYSSGRQYF. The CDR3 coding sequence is TGTGCCAGCAGTTACTCGAGCGGCAGGCAGTACTTC.

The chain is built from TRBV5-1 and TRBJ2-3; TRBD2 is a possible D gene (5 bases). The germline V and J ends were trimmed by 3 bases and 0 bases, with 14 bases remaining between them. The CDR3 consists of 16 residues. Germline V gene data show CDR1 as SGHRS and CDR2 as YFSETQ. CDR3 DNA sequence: TGCGCCAGCAGCTCATTAGCGATCCAGAGCACAGATACGCAGTATTTT. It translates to CASSSLAIQSTDTQYF. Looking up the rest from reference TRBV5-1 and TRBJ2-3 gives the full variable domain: KAGVTQTPRYLIKTRGQQVTLSCSPISGHRSVSWYQQTPGQGLQFLFEYFSETQRNKGNFPGRFSGRQFSNSRSEMNVSTLELGDSALYLCASSSLAIQSTDTQYFGPGTRLTVL.